These 12 T cell receptor beta chains originate from one sample sequenced in a study of blood T cell repertoires in COVID-19 (dated by TCRdb to 2018 to 2020). Library creation used the immunoSEQ multiplex PCR assay. The clones in this table, taken by TCRdb from immuneACCESS, are in-frame only. Not every clone is retained; where verified, under half of the shortfall comes from an unresolved V gene, and the cause of the rest is unknown. The sample has roughly 400,000 clones on record, 75% to 90% of them singletons. The top ten constitute roughly 1.1% of the sample. Sequenced material: PBMCs or T cells enriched from blood (not recorded which). These receptors were taken from a man aged 30-40 years who had recovered from COVID-19.

The J gene is TRBJ1-1, the V gene TRBV30, with D possibly TRBD1 on 5 matching bases. This CDR3 has 13 amino acids. V was shortened by 7 bases and J by 3 bases, with 15 bases between the two germline ends. Germline-derived CDR1 and CDR2 are GTSNPN and SVGIG (reference sequence). CDR3 sequence reads: CASTGAPDTEAFF. The CDR3 coding sequence is TGTGCCTCTACAGGAGCGCCCGACACTGAAGCTTTCTTT.

The gene calls are TRBV2 and TRBJ2-5; D unclear. The CDR3 spans 13 residues. Per germline, CDR1 SNHLY and CDR2 FYNNEI. The V end was cut by 9 bases, the J end by 0 bases, with 11 bases between. DNA for the CDR3: TGTGCCAGTGGGTCACTATACCAAGAGACCCAGTACTTC. Residues: CASGSLYQETQYF.

The chain joins TRBV11-3 to TRBJ1-1; 7 nucleotides agree with TRBD1. The CDR3 totals 15 residues. Germline V gene data show CDR1 as SGHNT and CDR2 as YENEEA. Trimming removed 5 bases from V and 5 bases from J; junction bases left unmatched: 11. The CDR3 loop reads CASSRIGGGETEAFF. Written as DNA, the CDR3 is TGTGCCAGCAGCCGTATTGGAGGGGGCGAGACTGAAGCTTTCTTT.

The J gene is TRBJ2-1, the V gene TRBV6-5; TRBD2 agrees at 11 bases. With V trimmed by 8 bases and J by 4 bases, 1 base remained unmatched. The germline CDR1 and CDR2 sequences are MNHEY and SVGAGI. The CDR3 consists of 13 residues. CDR3 coding DNA: TGTGCCAGCGGGACTAGCGGATACAATGAGCAGTTCTTC. This encodes CASGTSGYNEQFF.

The chain carries TRBV30 and TRBJ1-5; D gene uncertain. Trimming removed 7 bases from V and 2 bases from J, with 9 bases in between. The CDR3 consists of 12 residues. Germline CDR1 GTSNPN, CDR2 SVGIG (reference sequence). DNA for the CDR3: TGTGCCTTTCAGAGGGGCAATCAGCCCCAGCATTTT. This encodes CAFQRGNQPQHF.

In the case of this clone: The sample contains more than one DNA sequence encoding this CDR3. The V call is TRBV6-5, the J call TRBJ2-7; 9 bases are shared with TRBD2. J lost 2 bases, V lost 0 bases, and 2 bases had no gene match. Looked up from germline, CDR1 is MNHEY and CDR2 is SVGAGI. CDR3 length equals 15 residues. In nucleotides, the CDR3 is TGTGCCAGCAGTTACTCGTCTAGCGGGACCTACGAGCAGTACTTC. Protein: CASSYSSSGTYEQYF.

This chain uses TRBV5-1 with TRBJ2-3; D is unresolved. Trimming took 2 bases from V and 3 from J, leaving 7 bases between them. This CDR3 region has 13 residues. CDR1 SGHRS and CDR2 YFSETQ come from the germline V gene. For the CDR3, the DNA is TGCGCCAGCAGCTTCATCGGGACAGATACGCAGTATTTT. Amino acids: CASSFIGTDTQYF.

The rearrangement links TRBV27 to TRBJ2-7; 8 positions match TRBD2. Germline V gives CDR1 MNHEY, CDR2 SMNVEV (reference sequence). This CDR3 contains 16 residues. The V and J ends lost 6 bases and 3 bases, in that order; junction bases with no gene match: 13. The CDR3 sequence is CASRRKEAGVNYEQYF. The CDR3 DNA reads as TGTGCCAGCAGACGGAAGGAAGCGGGAGTCAACTACGAGCAGTACTTC.

The V gene is TRBV6-5, the J gene TRBJ2-7, with D possibly being TRBD2 (6 bases). The CDR3 contains 15 residues. Trimming stripped 2 bases from V and 3 bases from J, with 14 bases between. Germline V CDR1 and CDR2: MNHEY, SVGAGI. CDR3 sequence (DNA): TGTGCCAGCAGTTACCCCGGGGGTAGCGGCTACGAGCAGTACTTC. Its translation is CASSYPGGSGYEQYF.

This chain joins TRBV12-3 or TRBV12-4 and TRBJ1-1, with D unclear. Trimming left V 3 bases short and J 9 bases short, with 11 bases between. The CDR3 is 12 residues long. CDR3 nucleotides: TGTGCCAGCAGTTTTGACGGGGATAAAGCTTTCTTT. This encodes CASSFDGDKAFF.

The chain recombines TRBV27 with TRBJ1-5; TRBD1 matches 10 bases. The V and J ends lost 5 bases and 0 bases, in that order; junction bases with no gene match: 4. Germline values: CDR1 MNHEY, CDR2 SMNVEV (reference sequence). The CDR3 covers 16 residues. The CDR3 DNA is TGTGCCAGCAGTCCAGGGACAGGGGTTAGCAATCAGCCCCAGCATTTT. It encodes CASSPGTGVSNQPQHF.

The chain recombines TRBV4-1 with TRBJ2-4; 7 nucleotides match TRBD1. The CDR3 loop spans 14 amino acids. J gave up 6 bases and V 2 bases, and 4 bases lay outside the gene matches. Germline V gene sequence: CDR1 MGHRA, CDR2 YSYEKL. The CDR3 DNA follows: TGCGCCAGCAGCCAACTGACAGGGAGAAACATTCAGTACTTC. It yields the protein CASSQLTGRNIQYF.